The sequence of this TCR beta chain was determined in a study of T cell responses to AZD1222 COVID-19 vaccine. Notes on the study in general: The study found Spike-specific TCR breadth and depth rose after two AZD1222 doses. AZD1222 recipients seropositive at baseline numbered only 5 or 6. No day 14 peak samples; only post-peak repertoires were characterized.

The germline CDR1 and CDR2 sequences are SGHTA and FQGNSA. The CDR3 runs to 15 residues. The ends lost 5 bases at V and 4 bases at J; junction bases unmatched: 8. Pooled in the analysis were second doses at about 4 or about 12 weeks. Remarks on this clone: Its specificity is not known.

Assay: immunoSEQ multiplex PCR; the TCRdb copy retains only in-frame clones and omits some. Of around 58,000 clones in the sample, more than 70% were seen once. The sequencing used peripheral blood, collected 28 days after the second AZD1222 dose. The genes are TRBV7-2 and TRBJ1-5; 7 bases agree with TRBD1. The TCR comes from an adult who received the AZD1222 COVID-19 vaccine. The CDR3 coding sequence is TGTGCCAGCAGCGCCCAGGGGACAGTAAATCAGCCCCAGCATTTT. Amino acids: CASSAQGTVNQPQHF.